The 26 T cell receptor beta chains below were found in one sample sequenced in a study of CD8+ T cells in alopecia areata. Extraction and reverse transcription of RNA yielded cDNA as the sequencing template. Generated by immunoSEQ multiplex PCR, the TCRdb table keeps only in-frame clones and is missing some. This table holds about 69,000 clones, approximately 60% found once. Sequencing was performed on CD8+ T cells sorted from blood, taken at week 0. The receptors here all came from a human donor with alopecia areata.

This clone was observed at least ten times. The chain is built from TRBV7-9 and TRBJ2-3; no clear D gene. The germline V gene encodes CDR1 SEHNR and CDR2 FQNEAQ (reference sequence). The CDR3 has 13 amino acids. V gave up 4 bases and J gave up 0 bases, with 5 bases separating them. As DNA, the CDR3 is TGTGCCAGCAGCTCCGCAAGCACAGATACGCAGTATTTT. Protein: CASSSASTDTQYF.

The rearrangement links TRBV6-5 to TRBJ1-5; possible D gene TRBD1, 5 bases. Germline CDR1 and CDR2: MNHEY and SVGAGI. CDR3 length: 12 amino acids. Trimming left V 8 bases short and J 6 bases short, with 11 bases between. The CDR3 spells CASGEGVQPQHF. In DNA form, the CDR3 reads TGTGCCAGCGGGGAAGGGGTTCAGCCCCAGCATTTT.

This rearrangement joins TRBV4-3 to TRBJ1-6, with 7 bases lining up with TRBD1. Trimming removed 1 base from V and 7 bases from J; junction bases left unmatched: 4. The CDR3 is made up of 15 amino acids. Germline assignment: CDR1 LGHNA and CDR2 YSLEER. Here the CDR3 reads CASSQVDRSNSPLHF. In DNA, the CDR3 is TGCGCCAGCAGCCAAGTGGACAGGAGCAATTCACCCCTCCACTTT.

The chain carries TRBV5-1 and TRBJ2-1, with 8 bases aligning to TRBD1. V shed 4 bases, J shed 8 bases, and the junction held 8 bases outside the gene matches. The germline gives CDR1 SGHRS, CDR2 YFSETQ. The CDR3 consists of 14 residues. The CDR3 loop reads CASSQGQGSYEQFF. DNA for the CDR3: TGCGCCAGCAGCCAAGGACAGGGATCGTATGAGCAGTTCTTC.

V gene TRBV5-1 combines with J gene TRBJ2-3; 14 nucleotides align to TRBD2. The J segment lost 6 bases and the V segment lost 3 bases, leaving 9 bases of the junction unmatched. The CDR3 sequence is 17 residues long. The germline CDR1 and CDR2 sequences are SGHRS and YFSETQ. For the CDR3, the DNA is TGCGCCAGCAGCTGGAAAGGGACTAGCGGGAGTGGGGATACGCAGTATTTT. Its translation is CASSWKGTSGSGDTQYF.

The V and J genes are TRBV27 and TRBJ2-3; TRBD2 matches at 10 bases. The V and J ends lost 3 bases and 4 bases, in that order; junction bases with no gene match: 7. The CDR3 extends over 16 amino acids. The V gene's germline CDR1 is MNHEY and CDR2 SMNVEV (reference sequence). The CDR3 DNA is TGTGCCAGCAGTTTCCTCAGCGGGGGGGCGGCAGATACGCAGTATTTT. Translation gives CASSFLSGGAADTQYF.

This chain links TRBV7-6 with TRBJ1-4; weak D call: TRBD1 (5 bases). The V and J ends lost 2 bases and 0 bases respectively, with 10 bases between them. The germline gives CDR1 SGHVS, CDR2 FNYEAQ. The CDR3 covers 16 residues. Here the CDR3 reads CASSLTQGSTNEKLFF. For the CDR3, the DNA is TGTGCCAGCAGCTTAACTCAGGGATCAACTAATGAAAAACTGTTTTTT.

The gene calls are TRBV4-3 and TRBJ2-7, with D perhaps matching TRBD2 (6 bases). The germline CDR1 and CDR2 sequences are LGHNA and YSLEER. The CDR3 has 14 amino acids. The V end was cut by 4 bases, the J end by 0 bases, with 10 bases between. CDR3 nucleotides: TGCGCCAGCAGCCCGGGACTTGGCTCCTACGAGCAGTACTTC. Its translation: CASSPGLGSYEQYF.

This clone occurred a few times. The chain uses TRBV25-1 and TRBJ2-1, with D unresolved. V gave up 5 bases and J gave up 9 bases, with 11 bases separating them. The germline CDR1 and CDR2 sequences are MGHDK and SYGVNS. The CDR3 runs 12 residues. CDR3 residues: CASSPYTGEQFF. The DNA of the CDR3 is TGTGCCAGCAGTCCATACACCGGTGAGCAGTTCTTC.

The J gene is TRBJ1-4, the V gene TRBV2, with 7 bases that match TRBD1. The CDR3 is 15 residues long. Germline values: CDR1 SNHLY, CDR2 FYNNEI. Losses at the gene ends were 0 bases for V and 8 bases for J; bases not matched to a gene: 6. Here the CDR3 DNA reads TGTGCCAGCAGTGAAGCTGGGACAGAAGACGAAAAACTGTTTTTT. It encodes CASSEAGTEDEKLFF.

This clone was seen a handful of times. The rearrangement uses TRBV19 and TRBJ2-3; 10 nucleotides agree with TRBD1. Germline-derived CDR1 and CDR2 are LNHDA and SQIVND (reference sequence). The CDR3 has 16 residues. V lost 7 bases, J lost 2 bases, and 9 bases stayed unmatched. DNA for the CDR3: TGTGCCAGTAAAGACAGGGGGCAGTCGTTCACAGATACGCAGTATTTT. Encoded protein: CASKDRGQSFTDTQYF. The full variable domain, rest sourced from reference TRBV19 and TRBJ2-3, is DGGITQSPKYLFRKEGQNVTLSCEQNLNHDAMYWYRQDPGQGLRLIYYSQIVNDFQKGDIAEGYSVSREKKESFPLTVTSAQKNPTAFYLCASKDRGQSFTDTQYFGPGTRLTVL.

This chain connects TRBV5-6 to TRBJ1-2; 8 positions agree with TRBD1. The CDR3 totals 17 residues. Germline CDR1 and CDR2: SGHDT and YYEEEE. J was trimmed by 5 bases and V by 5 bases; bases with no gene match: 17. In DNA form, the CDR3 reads TGTGCCAGCAGGGACGGGACAGGCAATACTTTAACTTATGGCTACACCTTC. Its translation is CASRDGTGNTLTYGYTF. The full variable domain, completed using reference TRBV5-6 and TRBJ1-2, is DAGVTQSPTHLIKTRGQQVTLRCSPKSGHDTVSWYQQALGQGPQFIFQYYEEEERQRGNFPDRFSGHQFPNYSSELNVNALLLGDSALYLCASRDGTGNTLTYGYTFGSGTRLTVV.

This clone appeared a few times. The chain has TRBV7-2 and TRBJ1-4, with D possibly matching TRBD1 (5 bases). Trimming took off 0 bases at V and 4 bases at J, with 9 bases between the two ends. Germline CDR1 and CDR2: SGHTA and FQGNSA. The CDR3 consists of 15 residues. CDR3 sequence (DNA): TGTGCCAGCAGCTTAGCGACAGCTTTTAATGAAAAACTGTTTTTT. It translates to CASSLATAFNEKLFF.

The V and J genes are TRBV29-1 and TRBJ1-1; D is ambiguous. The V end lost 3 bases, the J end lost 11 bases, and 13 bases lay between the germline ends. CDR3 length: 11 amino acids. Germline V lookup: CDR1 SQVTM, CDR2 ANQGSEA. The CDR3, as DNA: TGCAGCGTTGAGAATATTATGGGGGCTTTCTTT. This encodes CSVENIMGAFF.

CDR3 bases: TGCAGCGTTGCAGATACGCAGTATTTT. It is translated as CSVADTQYF. V usage is TRBV29-1 and J usage is TRBJ2-3, with D uncertain. The V end lost 4 bases, the J end lost 4 bases, and 0 bases lay between the germline ends. This CDR3 contains 9 residues. CDR1 is SQVTM and CDR2 is ANQGSEA in the germline V gene.

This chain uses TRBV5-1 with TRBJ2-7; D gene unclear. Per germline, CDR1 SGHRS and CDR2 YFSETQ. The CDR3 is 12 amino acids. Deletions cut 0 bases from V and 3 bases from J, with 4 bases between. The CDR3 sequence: CASSLDGYEQYF. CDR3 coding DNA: TGCGCCAGCAGCTTGGATGGCTACGAGCAGTACTTC.

DNA of the CDR3: TGTGCCACCACAGGGGGCGAGGGGAACACTGAAGCTTTCTTT. Its protein is CATTGGEGNTEAFF. The gene calls are TRBV27 and TRBJ1-1, with TRBD1 identical over 9 bases. This CDR3 is 14 amino acids long. Germline CDR1 MNHEY, CDR2 SMNVEV (reference sequence). Unmatched junction bases numbered 7, after V lost 10 bases and J lost 1 base.

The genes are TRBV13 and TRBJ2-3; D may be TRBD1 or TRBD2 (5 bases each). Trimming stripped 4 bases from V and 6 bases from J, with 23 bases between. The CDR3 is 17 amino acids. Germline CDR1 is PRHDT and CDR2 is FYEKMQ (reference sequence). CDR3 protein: CASSSNTGTAASDTQYF. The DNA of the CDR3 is TGTGCCAGCAGCTCAAATACCGGGACCGCGGCGTCGGATACGCAGTATTTT.

Written as DNA, the CDR3 is TGTGCCAGCAGCTCGGGACAGGGTGAAGAGACCCAGTACTTC. It encodes CASSSGQGEETQYF. The J gene is TRBJ2-5, the V gene TRBV7-9; 9 nucleotides agree with TRBD1. CDR3 length: 14 residues. Trimming at V came to 4 bases and at J to 3 bases, leaving 3 bases not matched to a gene. From germline, CDR1 is SEHNR and CDR2 FQNEAQ (reference sequence). Full variable domain (remainder filled in from reference TRBV7-9 and TRBJ2-5): DTGVSQNPRHKITKRGQNVTFRCDPISEHNRLYWYRQTLGQGPEFLTYFQNEAQLEKSRLLSDRFSAERPKGSFSTLEIQRTEQGDSAMYLCASSSGQGEETQYFGPGTRLLVL.

CDR3 loop: CASSPGTGVTEAFF. CDR3 coding DNA: TGTGCCAGTAGTCCCGGGACAGGGGTGACTGAAGCTTTCTTT. The gene calls are TRBV19 and TRBJ1-1, with 10 nucleotides matching TRBD1. The V and J ends lost 5 bases and 5 bases, in that order; junction bases with no gene match: 5. The germline V gene encodes CDR1 LNHDA and CDR2 SQIVND (reference sequence). This CDR3 is 14 amino acids long.

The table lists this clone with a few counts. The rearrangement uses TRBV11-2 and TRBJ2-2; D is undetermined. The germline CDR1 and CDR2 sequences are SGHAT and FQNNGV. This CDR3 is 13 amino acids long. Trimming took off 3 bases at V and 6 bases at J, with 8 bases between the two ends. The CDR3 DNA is TGTGCCAGCAGCTTTGTGTCCGCCGGGGAGCTGTTTTTT. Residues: CASSFVSAGELFF. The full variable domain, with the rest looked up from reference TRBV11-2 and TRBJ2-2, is EAGVAQSPRYKIIEKRQSVAFWCNPISGHATLYWYQQILGQGPKLLIQFQNNGVVDDSQLPKDRFSAERLKGVDSTLKIQPAKLEDSAVYLCASSFVSAGELFFGEGSRLTVL.

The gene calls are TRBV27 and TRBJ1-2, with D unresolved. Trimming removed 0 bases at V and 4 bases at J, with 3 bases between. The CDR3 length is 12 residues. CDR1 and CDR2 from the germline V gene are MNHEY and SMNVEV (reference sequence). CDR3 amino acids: CASSLSGYGYTF. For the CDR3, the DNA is TGTGCCAGCAGTTTATCGGGCTATGGCTACACCTTC.

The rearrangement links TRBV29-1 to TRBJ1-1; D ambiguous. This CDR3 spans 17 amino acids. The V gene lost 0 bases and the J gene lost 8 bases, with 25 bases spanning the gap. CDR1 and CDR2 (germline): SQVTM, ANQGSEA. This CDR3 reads CSVEEGEGPIPFGEAFF. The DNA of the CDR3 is TGCAGCGTTGAAGAGGGTGAAGGACCCATACCTTTCGGCGAAGCTTTCTTT.

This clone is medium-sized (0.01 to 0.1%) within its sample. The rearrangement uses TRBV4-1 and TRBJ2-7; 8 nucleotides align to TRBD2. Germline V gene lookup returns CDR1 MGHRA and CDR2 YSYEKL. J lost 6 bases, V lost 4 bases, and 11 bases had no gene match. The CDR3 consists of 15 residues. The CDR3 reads CASSRGLGDRSEQYF. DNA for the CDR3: TGCGCCAGCAGCCGGGGACTAGGCGATCGTAGCGAGCAGTACTTC.

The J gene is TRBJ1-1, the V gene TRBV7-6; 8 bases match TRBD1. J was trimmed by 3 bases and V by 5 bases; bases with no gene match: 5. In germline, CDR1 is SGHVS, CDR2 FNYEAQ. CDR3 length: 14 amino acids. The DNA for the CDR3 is TGTGCCAGCAGCCCAGGGGGCGCGTACACTGAAGCTTTCTTT. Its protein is CASSPGGAYTEAFF.

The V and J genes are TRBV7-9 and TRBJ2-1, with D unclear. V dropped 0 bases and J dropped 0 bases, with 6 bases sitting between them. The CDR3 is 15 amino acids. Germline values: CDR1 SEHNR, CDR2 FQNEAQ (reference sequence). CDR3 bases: TGTGCCAGCAGCTTAGCAGCGAGCTCCTACAATGAGCAGTTCTTC. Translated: CASSLAASSYNEQFF.